This T cell receptor beta chain was sequenced for a study of T cell responses to AZD1222 COVID-19 vaccine. Profiled with immunoSEQ multiplex PCR; TCRdb holds only in-frame clones, not every one. Of under 150,000 clones listed, 90% were seen once; the top ten hold 1.6%. The CDR3 loop spans 14 amino acids. Trimming cost V 8 bases and J 6 bases; bases outside gene matches: 7. Looked up from germline, CDR1 is MDHEN and CDR2 is SYDVKM. Sequencing was performed on peripheral blood, taken 28 days after the second AZD1222 dose. The chain has TRBV28 and TRBJ2-3, with 11 bases identical to TRBD1. This receptor was obtained from an adult who received the AZD1222 COVID-19 vaccine. CDR3 coding DNA: TGTGCCAGCGGGACCCGGGACAGGGGGGATACGCAGTATTTT. It specifies CASGTRDRGDTQYF.